This TCR beta chain is from a study of vaccination effects on CD4 cells after COVID-19. Study-level background: Each person got two doses of an mRNA SARS-CoV-2 vaccine, BNT162b2 or mRNA-1273.

Using viral peptide pools, the ViraFEST assay grew out antigen-specific CD4+ T cells prior to sequencing. CD4+ T cell isolation took place after 10 days of culture. No vaccinee had earlier SARS-CoV-2 infection, and nucleocapsid antibodies were negative. Half the medium was replaced with IL-2 medium on days 3 and 7. TCRdb keeps only in-frame clones here, not all; method: immunoSEQ multiplex PCR. Here the sample spans about 63,000 clones, approximately 71% being singletons. The CDR3 length is 13 residues. V lost 6 bases and J 3 bases, leaving 8 bases between the germline ends. General study findings and limits: Few convalescent patients, and no early post-infection timepoints, were available to the study. Clones that were induced by infection or by vaccine showed marked contraction late after vaccination.

A note on this clone: Its antigen is undetermined.

This material consisted of CD4+ T cells from PBMCs cultured with HCoV-OC43 spike peptides, taken before COVID-19 vaccination. The subset denotes: HCoV-OC43 spike overlapping peptide pool stimulation. This chain links TRBV12-3 or TRBV12-4 with TRBJ1-4; D unclear. This TCR came from a human donor who received a COVID-19 vaccine. The CDR3 nucleotides read TGTGCCAGCAGGGCGCCCGCTAATGAAAAACTGTTTTTT. It codes for CASRAPANEKLFF.